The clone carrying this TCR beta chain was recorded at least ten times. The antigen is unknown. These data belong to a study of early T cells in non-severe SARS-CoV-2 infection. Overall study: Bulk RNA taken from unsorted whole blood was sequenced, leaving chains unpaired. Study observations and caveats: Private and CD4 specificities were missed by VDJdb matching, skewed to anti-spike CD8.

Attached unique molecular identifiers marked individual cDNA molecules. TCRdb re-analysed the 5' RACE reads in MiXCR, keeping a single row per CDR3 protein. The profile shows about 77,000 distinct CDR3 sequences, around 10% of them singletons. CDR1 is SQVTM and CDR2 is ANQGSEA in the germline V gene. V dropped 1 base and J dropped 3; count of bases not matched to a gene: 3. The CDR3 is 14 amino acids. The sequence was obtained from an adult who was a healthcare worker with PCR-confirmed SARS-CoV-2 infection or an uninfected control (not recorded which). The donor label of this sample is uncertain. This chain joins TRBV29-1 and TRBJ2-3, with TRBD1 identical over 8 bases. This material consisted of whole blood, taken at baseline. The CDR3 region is CSVEGQGATDTQYF. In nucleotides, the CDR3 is TGCAGCGTTGAAGGCCAGGGGGCTACAGATACGCAGTATTTT.